Following are 22 T cell receptor beta chains from one sample sequenced in a study of T cells in localized non-small cell lung cancer. TCRdb's table, derived via immunoSEQ multiplex PCR, lists solely in-frame clones and lacks some. The data hold about 1,400 clones, with about 20% observed a single time. The source material was normal lung tissue next to the tumor, sampled before any cancer treatment. The receptors derive from a female donor at least 60 years old with stage II squamous cell lung carcinoma.

This clone turned up a few times. The chain couples TRBV6-8 to TRBJ2-7; 9 bases are a match to TRBD1. The CDR3 covers 13 residues. CDR1 and CDR2 from the germline V gene are MNHGY and SAAAGT. Germline trimming cut 7 bases from V and 2 bases from J; bases unmatched to any gene: 3. The CDR3 reads CASTDRGPYEQYF. The CDR3 nucleotides are TGTGCCAGCACGGACAGGGGACCCTACGAGCAGTACTTC.

V is TRBV25-1 and J is TRBJ1-1; the D is unclear. Germline CDR1 MGHDK, CDR2 SYGVNS. The CDR3 totals 13 residues. Trimming removed 4 bases from V and 4 bases from J, with 10 bases in between. CDR3 nucleotides: TGTGCCAGCAGTGCCAACGGGCCCACTGAAGCTTTCTTT. It yields the protein CASSANGPTEAFF.

The V gene is TRBV9, the J gene TRBJ2-7; weak D call: TRBD1 (6 bases). Germline CDR1 SGDLS, CDR2 YYNGEE. The length of the CDR3 is 14 residues. Deletions cut 5 bases from V and 2 bases from J, with 14 bases between. CDR3 sequence reads: CASSALGGPYEQYF. CDR3 DNA: TGTGCCAGCAGTGCCCTTGGGGGCCCCTACGAGCAGTACTTC.

There are a few counts of this clone. The chain links TRBV6-8 to TRBJ1-1; possibly TRBD1 for D (5 bases). In germline, CDR1 is MNHGY, CDR2 SAAAGT. This CDR3 spans 17 amino acids. V was pared by 0 bases and J by 3 bases, with 17 bases between. CDR3 protein: CASSYSGDTSMDTEAFF. The CDR3 nucleotides read TGTGCCAGCAGTTACTCAGGGGATACGTCCATGGACACTGAAGCTTTCTTT.

The V gene is TRBV28, the J gene TRBJ2-7; weak D call: TRBD2 (5 bases). Germline values: CDR1 MDHEN, CDR2 SYDVKM. The CDR3 is made up of 14 amino acids. Trimming pared 3 bases from V and 5 bases from J, leaving 14 bases between. CDR3 sequence: CASSLVRDLDEQYF. CDR3 nucleotide sequence: TGTGCCAGCAGTTTGGTTCGGGATCTAGACGAGCAGTACTTC.

The chain is built from TRBV4-1 and TRBJ2-5; D remains unclear. Trimming left V 1 base short and J 5 bases short, with 20 bases between. The CDR3 is 17 residues long. CDR1 is MGHRA, CDR2 YSYEKL, per germline. Here the CDR3 DNA reads TGCGCCAGCAGCCAAGGGGTTAATCCGGGTGCGGTCGAGACCCAGTACTTC. Protein: CASSQGVNPGAVETQYF.

This clone was counted between two and nine times. This chain joins TRBV15 and TRBJ1-4, with a possible D match to TRBD1 (5 bases). Trimming stripped 1 base from V and 6 bases from J, with 12 bases between. The CDR3 is 15 residues long. Germline V CDR1 and CDR2: LNHNV, YYDKDF (reference sequence). In DNA, the CDR3 is TGTGCCACCAGCAGAGTAGGGGACGCCGATGAAAAACTGTTTTTT. Protein product: CATSRVGDADEKLFF. Variable domain in full (rest from reference TRBV15 and TRBJ1-4): DAMVIQNPRYQVTQFGKPVTLSCSQTLNHNVMYWYQQKSSQAPKLLFHYYDKDFNNEADTPDNFQSRRPNTSFCFLDIRSPGLGDTAMYLCATSRVGDADEKLFFGSGTQLSVL.

J is TRBJ2-3 and V is TRBV6-8; D uncertain. The length of the CDR3 is 12 residues. With 0 bases removed from V and 8 bases from J, the gap between germline ends came to 6 bases. Germline assignment: CDR1 MNHGY and CDR2 SAAAGT. The CDR3 reads CASSYSFGTQYF. CDR3 DNA sequence: TGTGCCAGCAGTTACTCGTTCGGTACGCAGTATTTT.

The chain uses TRBV16 and TRBJ2-7; a weak D match, TRBD1 (6 bases). Germline CDR1 KGHSY, CDR2 FQNENV. Trimming left V 5 bases short and J 5 bases short, with 13 bases between. The CDR3 is 13 amino acids. The CDR3 sequence: CASSKLQGHEQYF. The CDR3, as DNA: TGTGCCAGCAGCAAACTACAGGGACACGAGCAGTACTTC. The whole variable domain, remainder taken from reference TRBV16 and TRBJ2-7, is GEEVAQTPKHLVRGEGQKAKLYCAPIKGHSYVFWYQQVLKNEFKFLISFQNENVFDETGMPKERFSAKCLPNSPCSLEIQATKLEDSAVYFCASSKLQGHEQYFGPGTRLTVT.

In its sample, this clone is hyperexpanded. This chain connects TRBV19 to TRBJ2-2; 9 bases are shared with TRBD2. J was trimmed by 4 bases and V by 10 bases; bases with no gene match: 16. This CDR3 has 17 amino acids. Germline lookup yields CDR1 LNHDA and CDR2 SQIVND (reference sequence). CDR3 loop: CATIGGVAGGFTGELFF. For the CDR3, the DNA is TGTGCCACCATAGGGGGTGTCGCGGGAGGGTTCACCGGGGAGCTGTTTTTT.

This clone was found once. The chain combines TRBV19 with TRBJ2-5; 11 bases agree with TRBD2. The CDR3 length is 16 residues. V shed 0 bases and J 3 bases; nucleotides not matched to a gene: 3. Looked up from germline, CDR1 is LNHDA and CDR2 is SQIVND (reference sequence). For the CDR3, the DNA is TGTGCCAGTAGTATAGAGGGGACTAGCGGAAAAGAGACCCAGTACTTC. This translates into CASSIEGTSGKETQYF.

This clone was picked up a small number of times. V and J are TRBV28 and TRBJ1-3; 8 bases fit TRBD1. CDR3 length: 14 amino acids. CDR1 and CDR2 (germline): MDHEN, SYDVKM. V dropped 7 bases and J dropped 4; count of bases not matched to a gene: 6. The CDR3 sequence: CASIHRGGGNTIYF. In DNA form, the CDR3 reads TGTGCCAGCATTCACAGGGGGGGCGGAAACACCATATATTTT.

The chain has TRBV19 and TRBJ1-5; 8 nucleotides match TRBD1. Germline trimming cut 7 bases from V and 2 bases from J; bases unmatched to any gene: 4. Per germline, CDR1 LNHDA and CDR2 SQIVND (reference sequence). This CDR3 region has 14 residues. Written as DNA, the CDR3 is TGTGCCAGTAATGACAGGGGTGGCAATCAGCCCCAGCATTTT. Protein product: CASNDRGGNQPQHF.

The V call is TRBV12-5, the J call TRBJ2-5, with TRBD2 matching over 8 bases. The CDR3 spans 14 residues. Looked up from germline, CDR1 is LGHNT and CDR2 is FRNRAP. In DNA, the CDR3 is TGTGCCAGCGGACGGGAGGGCCCTGGGGGGACCCAGTACTTC. This codes for CASGREGPGGTQYF.

This clone ranks as medium-sized. The DNA for the CDR3 is TGTGCCAGCAGTTACGGGCCTAGCGGGAGGTCGGGAGATACGCAGTATTTT. This translates into CASSYGPSGRSGDTQYF. The J gene is TRBJ2-3, the V gene TRBV6-8; 11 nucleotides line up with TRBD2. CDR1 is MNHGY and CDR2 is SAAAGT in the germline V gene. After removal of 2 bases from V and 5 bases from J, the junction contained 9 bases not matched to a gene. This CDR3 region has 17 residues.

The chain employs TRBV19 and TRBJ1-2; no reliable D call. CDR3 size: 13 residues. Germline V lookup: CDR1 LNHDA, CDR2 SQIVND (reference sequence). V was clipped by 4 bases and J by 6 bases, with 12 bases between them. The CDR3 DNA follows: TGTGCCAGTAGTAGTTCGAGGAAAAATGGCTACACCTTC. Translating gives CASSSSRKNGYTF. Full variable domain (missing parts from reference TRBV19 and TRBJ1-2): DGGITQSPKYLFRKEGQNVTLSCEQNLNHDAMYWYRQDPGQGLRLIYYSQIVNDFQKGDIAEGYSVSREKKESFPLTVTSAQKNPTAFYLCASSSSRKNGYTFGSGTRLTVV.

The chain combines TRBV7-2 with TRBJ1-1; D call uncertain. V lost 3 bases, J lost 9 bases, and 14 bases lay in between. CDR3 length equals 13 residues. Germline loops: CDR1 SGHTA, CDR2 FQGNSA. The CDR3, as DNA: TGTGCCAGCAGCTTTGGAGAAGTCGGGAAAGCTTTCTTT. Residues: CASSFGEVGKAFF.

This clone rates as medium-sized. The chain carries TRBV6-1 and TRBJ2-3; the D is unclear. Trimming stripped 0 bases from V and 2 bases from J, with 12 bases between. The V gene's germline CDR1 is MNHNS and CDR2 SASEGT. The CDR3 runs to 16 residues. CDR3 region: CASSEAPGSPTDTQYF. The CDR3 nucleotides are TGTGCCAGCAGTGAAGCGCCCGGGTCCCCCACAGATACGCAGTATTTT.

The rearrangement uses TRBV9 and TRBJ1-1; D unclear. There are 13 residues in the CDR3. Germline assignment: CDR1 SGDLS and CDR2 YYNGEE. V lost 5 bases, J lost 3 bases, and 11 bases lay in between. CDR3 DNA sequence: TGTGCCAGCAGTGATAGGAGGGACACTGAAGCTTTCTTT. This sequence encodes CASSDRRDTEAFF.

Only a few counts were recorded for this clone. The chain links TRBV15 to TRBJ1-2; no definite D call. Trimming shortened V by 0 bases and J by 3 bases, and 11 bases separated the two germline ends. The CDR3 consists of 15 residues. Germline CDR1 LNHNV, CDR2 YYDKDF (reference sequence). The CDR3 DNA sequence: TGTGCCACCAGCAGAGAAGGCAGTTCCTACTATGGCTACACCTTC. Protein sequence: CATSREGSSYYGYTF.

This chain links TRBV6-8 with TRBJ2-7; D is possibly TRBD1 (5 bases). CDR1 and CDR2 from the germline V gene are MNHGY and SAAAGT. Trimming took 4 bases from V and 7 from J, leaving 14 bases between them. This CDR3 spans 13 amino acids. The CDR3 loop reads CASSFSQGLEQYF. CDR3 bases: TGTGCCAGCAGTTTTTCTCAGGGCTTAGAGCAGTACTTC.

There are a few counts of this clone. The rearrangement links TRBV6-8 to TRBJ2-7; TRBD1 or TRBD2 may be the D gene (5 bases each). This CDR3 spans 14 amino acids. Germline-derived CDR1 and CDR2 are MNHGY and SAAAGT. V lost 6 bases to trimming and J lost 2 bases, with 14 bases between them. Written as DNA, the CDR3 is TGTGCCAGCAGCCGGGACGCCTTGGCCTACGAGCAGTACTTC. Its translation: CASSRDALAYEQYF.